This T cell receptor beta chain derives from a study of OX40 agonist ivuxolimab in advanced cancers. Study overall: At around 83% male, the cohort had a mean age of 60 years, ranging from roughly 20 to 90. Prior anti-PD-1, anti-PD-L1 or anti-CTLA-4 therapy was allowed; 40% to 50% had some.

Germline V CDR1 and CDR2: SGHAT, FQNNGV. Trimming cost V 2 bases and J 6 bases, with 20 bases left between them. CDR3 length equals 17 residues. Measured with immunoSEQ multiplex PCR; TCRdb has only the in-frame clones, and not every one. The sample shows tens of thousands of clones, around 87% of them seen only once. The sequenced sample was CD4+ or CD8+ T cells sorted from blood, obtained in a trial of the OX40 agonist ivuxolimab. This TCR was sampled from an adult with an advanced solid tumor such as melanoma, head and neck, liver or kidney cancer. The gene calls are TRBV11-2 and TRBJ2-1, with D perhaps matching TRBD1 (6 bases). The CDR3 nucleotides are TGTGCCAGCAGCTTATTCTTGTTTGGGGGCCCCAGCAATGAGCAGTTCTTC. Protein sequence: CASSLFLFGGPSNEQFF.